Presented here are 30 T cell receptor beta chains from one specimen sequenced in a study of Graves' ophthalmopathy and Graves' hyperthyroidism. Amplified TCR beta CDR3 regions were obtained using RNA transcripts as template. HTBI-primed RT-PCR formed the first round, and a multiplex PCR formed the second. TCRdb processed the multiplex PCR reads anew with MiXCR; each CDR3 protein has one entry. Of some 15,000 distinct CDR3 sequences in the sample, 50% were seen once. What was sequenced was peripheral blood. Receptor source: a woman aged 25 to 39 with Graves' ophthalmopathy.

The rearrangement joins TRBV12-3 or TRBV12-4 to TRBJ2-1, with TRBD2 identical over 8 bases. The CDR3 loop spans 14 amino acids. J was trimmed by 7 bases and V by 0 bases; bases with no gene match: 2. CDR3 in DNA: TGTGCCAGCAGTTTAGCAGCGGGAGTTAATGAGCAGTTCTTC. Translating it yields CASSLAAGVNEQFF.

By frequency in the sample, this clonotype is medium-sized (0.01 to 0.1%). The gene calls are TRBV20-1 and TRBJ2-2; the D gene is possibly TRBD1 (6 bases). CDR1 is DFQATT, CDR2 SNEGSKA, per germline (reference sequence). Trimming removed 0 bases at V and 5 bases at J, with 10 bases between. There are 14 residues in the CDR3. In nucleotides, the CDR3 is TGCAGTGCTAGAGAGACACAGGGAACCGGGGAGCTGTTTTTT. Its translation is CSARETQGTGELFF.

By share, this clonotype ranks as medium-sized (0.01 to 0.1%). This chain connects TRBV7-8 to TRBJ1-3, with TRBD1 as a possible D gene (6 bases). The germline V and J ends were trimmed by 7 bases and 2 bases, with 12 bases remaining between them. CDR3 size: 14 residues. CDR1 and CDR2 from the germline V gene are SGHVS and FQNEAQ. The CDR3 DNA reads TGTGCCAGCACAGGACAGACACCTGGAAACACCATATATTTT. This encodes CASTGQTPGNTIYF.

This clonotype was counted a few times. The chain has TRBV12-3 or TRBV12-4 and TRBJ1-1, with D unresolved. The CDR3 contains 13 residues. Trimming removed 5 bases from V and 3 bases from J, with 10 bases in between. The CDR3 is CASSLEWDTEAFF. DNA for the CDR3: TGTGCCAGCAGTCTGGAGTGGGACACTGAAGCTTTCTTT.

This chain links TRBV12-3 or TRBV12-4 with TRBJ2-6; unclear D gene. CDR3 length equals 14 residues. V lost 5 bases and J 4 bases, leaving 9 bases between the germline ends. In nucleotides, the CDR3 is TGTGCCAGCAGTCCGCGGAACGGGGCCAACGTCCTGACTTTC. This encodes CASSPRNGANVLTF.

The chain couples TRBV19 to TRBJ2-7; D could derive from TRBD1 or TRBD2 (6 bases each). This CDR3 is 16 amino acids long. Germline CDR1 LNHDA, CDR2 SQIVND (reference sequence). Trimming took 5 bases from V and 2 from J, leaving 19 bases between them. CDR3 coding DNA: TGTGCCAGTAGTGGGGGGCCGTCAAGCGACACCTACGAGCAGTACTTC. Encoded protein: CASSGGPSSDTYEQYF.

J is TRBJ2-1 and V is TRBV7-9; 11 bases match TRBD1. The CDR3 runs 15 residues. Germline CDR1 reads SEHNR; CDR2 reads FQNEAQ (reference sequence). The ends lost 5 bases at V and 5 bases at J; junction bases unmatched: 5. CDR3 protein: CASSDRDRGDNEQFF. DNA of the CDR3: TGTGCCAGCAGCGACCGGGACAGGGGGGACAATGAGCAGTTCTTC.

This clonotype qualifies as medium-sized. The rearrangement uses TRBV20-1 and TRBJ1-2; possible D gene TRBD1, 5 bases. Looked up from germline, CDR1 is DFQATT and CDR2 is SNEGSKA (reference sequence). Trimming left V 6 bases short and J 0 bases short, with 20 bases between. This CDR3 is built from 16 residues. The CDR3 reads CSALGSGGSANYGYTF. CDR3 DNA: TGCAGTGCCCTGGGGTCGGGGGGGTCGGCTAACTATGGCTACACCTTC.

In regard to this clonotype: A junction end diverges from the germline sequence, so it may reflect a read error. The J gene is TRBJ2-1, the V gene TRBV27; the match to TRBD2 covers 8 bases. This CDR3 comprises 12 residues. Germline V gene lookup returns CDR1 MNHEY and CDR2 SMNVEV (reference sequence). This CDR3 is CTSSSVTSGQFF. As DNA, the CDR3 is TGTACCAGCAGTTCCGTTACTAGCGGGCAGTTCTTC.

This clonotype was detected many times. The rearrangement links TRBV9 to TRBJ1-6, with 9 bases aligning to TRBD1. CDR1 and CDR2 (germline): SGDLS, YYNGEE. The V gene end was trimmed by 0 bases and the J gene end by 7 bases; junction bases not matched to a gene: 5. The CDR3 extends over 16 amino acids. The CDR3 nucleotides read TGTGCCAGCAGCGTAGAGGACAGGGGATGGAATTCACCCCTCCACTTT. Encoded protein: CASSVEDRGWNSPLHF.

This clonotype is labeled medium-sized. The genes are TRBV29-1 and TRBJ2-7, with 13 bases identical to TRBD2. The germline gives CDR1 SQVTM, CDR2 ANQGSEA. This CDR3 is 16 amino acids long. J lost 1 base, V lost 6 bases, and 9 bases had no gene match. DNA for the CDR3: TGCAGCGTGAAATCGGGACTAGCGGGGACATCCTACGAGCAGTACTTC. Translated: CSVKSGLAGTSYEQYF.

A single count supports this clonotype. A much more abundant neighbour one base away suggests this may be a read error. The rearrangement joins TRBV29-1 to TRBJ1-4; D remains unclear. The CDR3 is 18 residues long. V was pared by 4 bases and J by 6 bases, with 27 bases between. Germline loops: CDR1 SQVTM, CDR2 ANQGSEA. The CDR3 DNA reads TGCAGCGTTGGGAGCGCCTACCATTATGACCGTCACGATGAAAAACTGTTTTTT. Translating it yields CSVGSAYHYDRHDEKLFF.

Of note for this clonotype: As the CDR3 is not closed by the conserved phenylalanine or tryptophan, this likely results from a read error. V is TRBV11-3 and J is TRBJ2-3, with D possibly matching TRBD2 (6 bases). This CDR3 is 14 amino acids long. Germline CDR1 is SGHNT and CDR2 is YENEEA. CDR3 residues: CASSLGLSTDTQYY. CDR3 DNA sequence: TGTGCCAGCAGCTTGGGACTCAGCACAGATACACAGTATTAT.

Note on this clonotype: A much larger clone is a single base away; this may be a read error. This CDR3 fails to terminate in the conserved phenylalanine or tryptophan, so it likely reflects a read error. V is TRBV25-1 and J is TRBJ2-1, with a weak D call TRBD1 (6 bases). Germline V CDR1 and CDR2: MGHDK, SYGVNS. The CDR3 contains 13 residues. Trimming removed 4 bases from V and 6 bases from J, with 10 bases in between. The CDR3 nucleotides read TGTGCCAGCAGTGCGGGACATAGCAATGAGCAGTTCTCC. It codes for CASSAGHSNEQFS.

The genes are TRBV5-4 and TRBJ2-7; unclear D gene. The CDR3 covers 12 residues. Germline V gene lookup returns CDR1 SGHNT and CDR2 YYREEE (reference sequence). Trimming removed 4 bases from V and 3 bases from J, with 8 bases in between. Written as DNA, the CDR3 is TGTGCCAGCAGCAGGGTCGGCTACGAGCAGTACTTC. Encoded protein: CASSRVGYEQYF.

The chain uses TRBV6-1 and TRBJ1-5; D uncertain. The germline CDR1 and CDR2 sequences are MNHNS and SASEGT. V was trimmed by 11 bases and J by 2 bases, leaving 13 bases between them. This CDR3 spans 13 amino acids. In DNA form, the CDR3 reads TGTGCCGCGGTCGGGGAAGGCAATCAGCCCCAGCATTTT. Its translation: CAAVGEGNQPQHF.

The gene calls are TRBV6-2 or TRBV6-3 and TRBJ2-5; 8 nucleotides agree with TRBD2. This CDR3 is 15 amino acids long. V trimming: 2 bases; J trimming: 5 bases; junction bases outside the gene matches: 7. CDR1 and CDR2 from the germline V gene are MNHEY and SVGEGT. CDR3 nucleotides: TGTGCCAGCAGTTACCGCGGGAGGAGTAATGAGACCCAGTACTTC. Translated: CASSYRGRSNETQYF.

The table lists this clonotype with a count of one. A junction end diverges from the germline sequence, so it may reflect a read error. This rearrangement joins TRBV12-3 or TRBV12-4 to TRBJ1-5; D remains ambiguous. This CDR3 has 13 residues. CDR3 DNA: TGTGCCATCAGCATGGCGGGGAAGCAGCCCCGGCATTTT. Its protein product is CAISMAGKQPRHF.

This clonotype was seen a handful of times. The rearrangement joins TRBV3-1 to TRBJ2-7; possible D gene TRBD2, 5 bases. Deletions cut 3 bases from V and 9 bases from J, with 9 bases between. The CDR3 is 11 residues long. CDR1 is LGHDT and CDR2 is YNNKEL in the germline V gene (reference sequence). The DNA for the CDR3 is TGTGCCAGCAGCCAGGAGGTGCTGCAGTACTTC. Amino acids: CASSQEVLQYF.

This clonotype turned up a few times. The rearrangement joins TRBV5-1 to TRBJ2-7, with no clear D. V lost 1 base and J lost 5, with 7 bases in between. The CDR3 has 12 residues. Looked up from germline, CDR1 is SGHRS and CDR2 is YFSETQ. The CDR3 sequence is CASSLRSHEQYF. Here the CDR3 DNA reads TGCGCCAGCAGCTTGAGGTCGCACGAGCAGTACTTC.

With respect to this clonotype: A read error is likely, as this CDR3 ends without the conserved phenylalanine or tryptophan. V and J are TRBV2 and TRBJ2-7, with D unresolved. The germline V gene encodes CDR1 SNHLY and CDR2 FYNNEI. The CDR3 totals 14 residues. Trimming left V 8 bases short and J 0 bases short, with 14 bases between. This CDR3 is CASEQTSISYEQYS. The CDR3 coding sequence is TGTGCCAGCGAGCAGACATCGATCTCCTACGAGCAGTACTCC.

This clonotype turned up a few times. The V and J genes are TRBV19 and TRBJ2-1; no definite D call. V was pared by 5 bases and J by 0 bases, with 11 bases between. This CDR3 region has 15 residues. The V gene's germline CDR1 is LNHDA and CDR2 SQIVND (reference sequence). CDR3 nucleotide sequence: TGTGCCAGTAGTGCCCTGACAAGCTCCTACAATGAGCAGTTCTTC. Protein: CASSALTSSYNEQFF.

V is TRBV2 and J is TRBJ1-2; D perhaps matches TRBD1 (6 bases). V shed 7 bases and J shed 2 bases, with 11 bases lying between them. The germline gives CDR1 SNHLY, CDR2 FYNNEI. There are 13 residues in the CDR3. CDR3 sequence reads: CASIRTGNYGYTF. CDR3 in DNA: TGTGCCAGCATTCGTACAGGGAACTATGGCTACACCTTC.

The rearrangement uses TRBV20-1 and TRBJ2-1; 12 bases are a match to TRBD2. Trimming cost V 2 bases and J 6 bases; bases outside gene matches: 5. The CDR3 loop spans 15 amino acids. Germline assignment: CDR1 DFQATT and CDR2 SNEGSKA (reference sequence). Here the CDR3 reads CSARRLAGESNEQFF. The CDR3 coding sequence is TGCAGTGCTAGAAGACTAGCGGGAGAATCCAATGAGCAGTTCTTC.

The gene calls are TRBV20-1 and TRBJ2-7; TRBD1 agrees at 8 bases. This CDR3 has 14 amino acids. Germline V CDR1 and CDR2: DFQATT, SNEGSKA (reference sequence). V was clipped by 6 bases and J by 5 bases; unmatched bases: 12. In DNA, the CDR3 is TGCAGTGCCCCGACACGGGACAGGTTTAACGAGCAGTACTTC. Translated, it gives CSAPTRDRFNEQYF.

This clonotype is large (0.1 to 1%) by share. This chain connects TRBV7-3 to TRBJ2-5, with 7 bases matching TRBD1. This CDR3 is built from 13 residues. J was trimmed by 2 bases and V by 5 bases; bases with no gene match: 2. Germline V gene lookup returns CDR1 SGHTA and CDR2 FQGTGA. This CDR3 reads CASSVGQQETQYF. Here the CDR3 DNA reads TGTGCCAGCAGCGTGGGACAGCAAGAGACCCAGTACTTC.

The chain is built from TRBV5-6 and TRBJ1-1; no clear D. The CDR3 sequence is 14 residues long. Germline CDR1 SGHDT, CDR2 YYEEEE. Trimming took off 1 base at V and 4 bases at J, with 11 bases between the two ends. CDR3 in DNA: TGTGCCAGCAGCTTGATTGGGGAGGCCACTGAAGCTTTCTTT. It translates to CASSLIGEATEAFF.

As concerns this clonotype: A much bigger clone sits one base away, suggesting this may be a read error. V gene TRBV19 combines with J gene TRBJ2-7, with D possibly being TRBD1 (5 bases). V lost 7 bases to trimming and J lost 1 base, with 14 bases between them. The CDR3 loop spans 14 amino acids. Germline values: CDR1 LNHDA, CDR2 SQIVND (reference sequence). The CDR3 sequence is CASTTTGSSYEQYF. The CDR3 nucleotides read TGTGCCAGTACAACCACAGGCTCGTCCTACGAGCAGTACTTC.

This chain uses TRBV20-1 with TRBJ1-1; D gene uncertain. CDR3 length equals 11 residues. V was clipped by 7 bases and J by 2 bases, with 8 bases between them. Germline values: CDR1 DFQATT, CDR2 SNEGSKA (reference sequence). CDR3 bases: TGCAGTGTTGCACGAAACACTGAAGCTTTCTTT. This encodes CSVARNTEAFF.

Details on this clonotype: The final CDR3 position lacks the conserved phenylalanine or tryptophan, pointing to a likely read error. This sequence joins TRBV20-1 and TRBJ1-1; 7 bases line up with TRBD1. CDR3 length equals 13 residues. Germline loops: CDR1 DFQATT, CDR2 SNEGSKA (reference sequence). CDR3 DNA: TGCAGCCCGCTAGGGGGCAGCAACACCGAAGCTTTCCTT. Its translation is CSPLGGSNTEAFL.